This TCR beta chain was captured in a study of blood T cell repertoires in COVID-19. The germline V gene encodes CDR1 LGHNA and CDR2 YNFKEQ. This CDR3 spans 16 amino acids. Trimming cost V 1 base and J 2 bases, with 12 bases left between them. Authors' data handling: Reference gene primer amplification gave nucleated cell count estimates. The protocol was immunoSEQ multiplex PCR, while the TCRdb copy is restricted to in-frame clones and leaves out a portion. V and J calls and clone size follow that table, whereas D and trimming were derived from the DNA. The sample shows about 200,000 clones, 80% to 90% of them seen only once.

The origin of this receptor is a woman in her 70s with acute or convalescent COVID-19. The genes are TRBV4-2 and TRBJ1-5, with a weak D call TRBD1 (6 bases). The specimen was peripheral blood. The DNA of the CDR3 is TGTGCCAGCAGCCAAGGTTTCAGGGGCGGCAATCAGCCCCAGCATTTT. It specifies CASSQGFRGGNQPQHF.